The 27 T cell receptor beta chains listed next were all sequenced from one sample in a study of T cell repertoires in cytomegalovirus infection (dated by TCRdb to the late 2010s). TCRdb records Illumina HiSeq 1500 as the sequencer. TCRdb trimmed the raw reads at Q25, called clones with MiXCR and kept productive beta chains. All rows with the same CDR3 protein become a single entry with the most common DNA and genes. Recorded for this sample are 86,000 or so distinct CDR3 sequences; more than 20% of them occurred a single time. The ten largest account for about 50% of the sample. For these TCRs, the target antigens are not known. The label giving this sample's treatment or condition can be read as: in vitro stimulation with specific CMV peptide epitopes to enrich CMV-specific T cells. Here the sequenced sample was CD8+ T cells from cultured PBMCs, taken from culture after CMV antigen stimulation. The receptors were gathered from a human donor in good health (CMV status not recorded). Some clones in this sample may be carry-over from other donors' samples.

This clonotype showed up just a few times. This sequence joins TRBV15 and TRBJ1-2; 10 positions agree with TRBD1. The V segment lost 0 bases and the J segment 8 bases; nucleotides outside the gene matches: 12. This CDR3 has 17 amino acids. The germline V gene has CDR1 LNHNV and CDR2 YYDKDF (reference sequence). As DNA, the CDR3 is TGTGCCACCAGCAGAGATGCTCTCGGGACAGGGGTTTACGGCTACACCTTC. This sequence encodes CATSRDALGTGVYGYTF. Combining the CDR3 with reference TRBV15 and TRBJ1-2 gives the whole variable domain DAMVIQNPRYQVTQFGKPVTLSCSQTLNHNVMYWYQQKSSQAPKLLFHYYDKDFNNEADTPDNFQSRRPNTSFCFLDIRSPGLGDTAMYLCATSRDALGTGVYGYTFGSGTRLTVV.

There are many counts of this clonotype. V is TRBV7-9 and J is TRBJ2-5; possibly TRBD2 for D (5 bases). This CDR3 is 17 amino acids long. From germline, CDR1 is SEHNR and CDR2 FQNEAQ (reference sequence). V was cut by 0 bases and J by 1 base, with 15 bases left in between. CDR3 residues: CASSLAVAGGAQETQYF. The CDR3 DNA follows: TGTGCCAGCAGCTTAGCGGTGGCGGGCGGCGCCCAAGAGACCCAGTACTTC. Combining the CDR3 with reference TRBV7-9 and TRBJ2-5 gives the whole variable domain DTGVSQNPRHKITKRGQNVTFRCDPISEHNRLYWYRQTLGQGPEFLTYFQNEAQLEKSRLLSDRFSAERPKGSFSTLEIQRTEQGDSAMYLCASSLAVAGGAQETQYFGPGTRLLVL.

This rearrangement joins TRBV30 to TRBJ1-3; D is undetermined. The V gene's germline CDR1 is GTSNPN and CDR2 SVGIG (reference sequence). The CDR3 is 15 amino acids. Between the trimmed V and J ends, which lost 3 bases and 0 bases, there was a span of 12 bases. CDR3 in DNA: TGTGCCTGGAGCCTGGACGGATTCTCTGGAAACACCATATATTTT. Encoded protein: CAWSLDGFSGNTIYF.

Only a few counts were recorded for this clonotype. The chain recombines TRBV19 with TRBJ1-1; D is uncertain. V was pared by 4 bases and J by 6 bases, with 9 bases between. The CDR3 totals 12 residues. Germline V lookup: CDR1 LNHDA, CDR2 SQIVND (reference sequence). CDR3 nucleotides: TGTGCCAGTAGTACAGGTGGAGCTGAAGCTTTCTTT. This translates into CASSTGGAEAFF.

In the case of this clonotype: A much more abundant neighbour one base away suggests this may be a read error. CDR3 loop: CASSLRTGGYEQYF. CDR3 nucleotide sequence: TGTGCCAGCAGCTTAAGGACAGGGGGCTACGAGCAGTACTTC. The rearrangement links TRBV13 to TRBJ2-7; the match to TRBD1 covers 10 bases. This CDR3 comprises 14 residues. V was clipped by 2 bases and J by 3 bases; unmatched bases: 1. From germline, CDR1 is PRHDT and CDR2 FYEKMQ (reference sequence).

This clonotype came up many times. In DNA, the CDR3 is TGTGCCAGCAGGCTTAGTGAGGGCATCGGTTCACCCCTCCACTTT. Its translation is CASRLSEGIGSPLHF. The rearrangement joins TRBV7-3 to TRBJ1-6, with no clear D. In germline, CDR1 is SGHTA, CDR2 FQGTGA. Trimming cost V 6 bases and J 9 bases, with 18 bases left between them. This CDR3 spans 15 amino acids.

The chain joins TRBV20-1 to TRBJ1-1; TRBD1 is a possible D gene (6 bases). In germline, CDR1 is DFQATT, CDR2 SNEGSKA (reference sequence). V was pared by 6 bases and J by 7 bases, with 27 bases between. The CDR3 is 16 residues long. CDR3 in amino acids: CSAPRGAPSRENEAFF. The CDR3, as DNA: TGCAGTGCCCCACGGGGGGCTCCAAGTCGGGAGAATGAAGCTTTCTTT.

This clonotype has ten or more counts. The chain employs TRBV7-9 and TRBJ1-4; the D gene is possibly TRBD1 (5 bases). This CDR3 spans 14 amino acids. The V end lost 5 bases, the J end lost 8 bases, and 15 bases lay between the germline ends. In germline, CDR1 is SEHNR, CDR2 FQNEAQ (reference sequence). The CDR3 reads CASSPGTMGEKLFF. CDR3 nucleotides: TGTGCCAGCAGCCCCGGGACGATGGGAGAAAAACTGTTTTTT.

The chain links TRBV27 to TRBJ2-3; no reliable D call. CDR3 length: 14 residues. Germline V gives CDR1 MNHEY, CDR2 SMNVEV (reference sequence). V was pared by 3 bases and J by 2 bases, with 9 bases between. The CDR3 coding sequence is TGTGCCAGCAGTTTGATAGGCCTCACAGATACGCAGTATTTT. Translating gives CASSLIGLTDTQYF.

The sample holds a few counts of this clonotype. The gene calls are TRBV7-9 and TRBJ1-5; 10 bases fit TRBD1. Germline-derived CDR1 and CDR2 are SEHNR and FQNEAQ (reference sequence). V gave up 5 bases and J gave up 1 base; unmatched junction bases: 2. This CDR3 comprises 15 residues. CDR3 loop: CASSRQGASNQPQHF. The CDR3 DNA reads as TGTGCCAGCAGCCGACAGGGGGCGAGCAATCAGCCCCAGCATTTT.

The chain employs TRBV30 and TRBJ2-1, with 12 positions matching TRBD2. The CDR3 consists of 19 residues. V shed 2 bases and J 3 bases; nucleotides not matched to a gene: 14. CDR1 and CDR2 (germline): GTSNPN, SVGIG (reference sequence). CDR3 DNA: TGTGCCTGGAGTCCGTACCTACTAGCGGGAGGTATAGACTACAATGAGCAGTTCTTC. Its protein is CAWSPYLLAGGIDYNEQFF.

The rearrangement uses TRBV9 and TRBJ2-3; no reliable D call. The CDR3 length is 16 residues. Germline V gene lookup returns CDR1 SGDLS and CDR2 YYNGEE. Trimming shortened V by 0 bases and J by 0 bases, and 11 bases separated the two germline ends. The CDR3 nucleotides are TGTGCCAGCAGCGTAGCTGGCCAGAGGAGCACAGATACGCAGTATTTT. Translated, it gives CASSVAGQRSTDTQYF. Filled out from reference TRBV9 and TRBJ2-3, the complete variable domain reads DSGVTQTPKHLITATGQRVTLRCSPRSGDLSVYWYQQSLDQGLQFLIQYYNGEERAKGNILERFSAQQFPDLHSELNLSSLELGDSALYFCASSVAGQRSTDTQYFGPGTRLTVL.

The rearrangement joins TRBV6-2 or TRBV6-3 to TRBJ1-5; D is possibly TRBD1 (6 bases). Trimming stripped 0 bases from V and 6 bases from J, with 12 bases between. There are 15 residues in the CDR3. The germline CDR1 and CDR2 sequences are MNHEY and SVGEGT. The CDR3 sequence is CASSYSFGGLQPQHF. The DNA for the CDR3 is TGTGCCAGCAGTTACTCTTTCGGGGGGCTTCAGCCCCAGCATTTT.

The genes are TRBV27 and TRBJ2-1; D ambiguous. Germline CDR1 reads MNHEY; CDR2 reads SMNVEV (reference sequence). The V gene lost 0 bases and the J gene lost 5 bases, with 5 bases spanning the gap. The CDR3 is made up of 13 amino acids. The CDR3 reads CASSLSPNNEQFF. The CDR3 DNA reads as TGTGCCAGCAGTTTATCGCCGAACAATGAGCAGTTCTTC.

V gene TRBV7-2 combines with J gene TRBJ2-7, with 11 bases that match TRBD2. There are 15 residues in the CDR3. V trimming: 5 bases; J trimming: 1 base; junction bases outside the gene matches: 4. Germline-derived CDR1 and CDR2 are SGHTA and FQGNSA. The CDR3 bases are TGTGCCAGCAGCCTAACTAGCGGGGGATCCTACGAGCAGTACTTC. This codes for CASSLTSGGSYEQYF. Full variable domain (outside the CDR3, taken from reference TRBV7-2 and TRBJ2-7): GAGVSQSPSNKVTEKGKDVELRCDPISGHTALYWYRQSLGQGLEFLIYFQGNSAPDKSGLPSDRFSAERTGGSVSTLTIQRTQQEDSAVYLCASSLTSGGSYEQYFGPGTRLTVT.

The chain carries TRBV3-1 and TRBJ1-4; 8 bases match TRBD1. The V gene's germline CDR1 is LGHDT and CDR2 YNNKEL (reference sequence). V shed 4 bases and J 4 bases; nucleotides not matched to a gene: 5. The CDR3 extends over 15 amino acids. The CDR3 DNA is TGTGCCAGCAGCCCTTTGGGACAGGATAATGAAAAACTGTTTTTT. As protein: CASSPLGQDNEKLFF. The full variable domain, with the rest looked up from reference TRBV3-1 and TRBJ1-4, is DTAVSQTPKYLVTQMGNDKSIKCEQNLGHDTMYWYKQDSKKFLKIMFSYNNKELIINETVPNRFSPKSPDKAHLNLHINSLELGDSAVYFCASSPLGQDNEKLFFGSGTQLSVL.

V is TRBV2 and J is TRBJ2-7; 9 bases map to TRBD1. Germline V gene sequence: CDR1 SNHLY, CDR2 FYNNEI. Trimming at V came to 3 bases and at J to 3 bases, leaving 3 bases not matched to a gene. This CDR3 is built from 14 residues. CDR3 DNA sequence: TGTGCCAGCAGTGATCCGACAGGGGGCTACGAGCAGTACTTC. Protein product: CASSDPTGGYEQYF.

The chain links TRBV9 to TRBJ2-7, with 9 bases aligning to TRBD2. V lost 4 bases, J lost 2 bases, and 4 bases stayed unmatched. Germline V gene data show CDR1 as SGDLS and CDR2 as YYNGEE. The CDR3 is 14 amino acids. CDR3 in amino acids: CASSPSGGTYEQYF. In DNA, the CDR3 is TGTGCCAGCAGCCCGAGCGGGGGGACCTACGAGCAGTACTTC.

This clonotype was seen more than once but under ten times. The chain has TRBV29-1 and TRBJ2-7; 9 bases line up with TRBD1. In germline, CDR1 is SQVTM, CDR2 ANQGSEA. The trim removed 3 bases at V and 1 base at J, leaving 7 bases unmatched. The CDR3 is 15 amino acids. CDR3: CSVEGGQGWSYEQYF. The CDR3 nucleotides read TGCAGCGTTGAGGGGGGACAGGGTTGGTCCTACGAGCAGTACTTC.

About this clonotype: This may arise from a read error, as a much more abundant clone is one base away. The conserved phenylalanine or tryptophan normally closing the CDR3 is absent here, so this likely arose from a read error. The J gene is TRBJ1-1, the V gene TRBV28; no definite D call. This CDR3 comprises 16 residues. Germline CDR1 reads MDHEN; CDR2 reads SYDVKM. The V end lost 1 base, the J end lost 2 bases, and 14 bases lay between the germline ends. The CDR3 DNA sequence: TGTGCCAGCAGTTTATTTGGTGTGTCGGGTAACACTGAAGCTTTCTTA. Translation gives CASSLFGVSGNTEAFL.

V usage is TRBV11-3 and J usage is TRBJ1-4, with D perhaps TRBD1 (5 bases). CDR1 and CDR2 (germline): SGHNT, YENEEA. CDR3 size: 16 residues. V was trimmed by 5 bases and J by 6 bases, leaving 19 bases between them. CDR3 nucleotide sequence: TGTGCCAGCAGCAGACCTTCAGGAATAGGGGATGAAAAACTGTTTTTT. Amino acid sequence: CASSRPSGIGDEKLFF.

The genes are TRBV27 and TRBJ2-7; the match to TRBD1 covers 8 bases. CDR3 length: 14 residues. V trimming: 7 bases; J trimming: 4 bases; junction bases outside the gene matches: 9. The germline V gene encodes CDR1 MNHEY and CDR2 SMNVEV (reference sequence). CDR3 nucleotide sequence: TGTGCCAGCATTCACCAGGGGGCGATTTACGAGCAGTACTTC. This encodes CASIHQGAIYEQYF.

This clonotype was observed many times. The rearrangement links TRBV20-1 to TRBJ2-1; no definite D call. From germline, CDR1 is DFQATT and CDR2 SNEGSKA (reference sequence). Between the trimmed V and J ends, which lost 0 bases and 2 bases, there was a span of 17 bases. The CDR3 has 17 amino acids. The CDR3: CSARESGFDGPYNEQFF. The CDR3 DNA reads as TGCAGTGCTAGAGAAAGTGGGTTCGACGGCCCCTACAATGAGCAGTTCTTC.

This clonotype appeared many times. This chain links TRBV28 with TRBJ2-7; 10 bases align to TRBD1. The CDR3 is made up of 16 amino acids. The junction had 12 bases not matched to a gene; V was cut back by 8 bases and J by 2 bases. The germline CDR1 and CDR2 sequences are MDHEN and SYDVKM. CDR3 nucleotides: TGTGCCAGCGGAGGGTATATGGGACAGGGGACCTACGAGCAGTACTTC. Its protein is CASGGYMGQGTYEQYF.

The J gene is TRBJ2-7, the V gene TRBV27, with D possibly matching TRBD1 (5 bases). Looked up from germline, CDR1 is MNHEY and CDR2 is SMNVEV (reference sequence). CDR3 length: 14 residues. The V end lost 4 bases, the J end lost 2 bases, and 12 bases lay between the germline ends. The CDR3 sequence: CASSSSDTTYEQYF. CDR3 in DNA: TGTGCCAGCAGTTCCTCGGACACGACCTACGAGCAGTACTTC.

The gene calls are TRBV13 and TRBJ2-7; D is unresolved. In germline, CDR1 is PRHDT, CDR2 FYEKMQ (reference sequence). This CDR3 comprises 13 residues. The germline V and J ends were trimmed by 3 bases and 1 base, with 7 bases remaining between them. The CDR3 nucleotides are TGTGCCAGCAGCTTTCCCCGATCCTACGAGCAGTACTTC. Translation: CASSFPRSYEQYF.

The chain recombines TRBV2 with TRBJ1-2; D perhaps matches TRBD1 (6 bases). Trimming took 7 bases from V and 4 from J, leaving 7 bases between them. CDR1 SNHLY and CDR2 FYNNEI come from the germline V gene. The CDR3 loop spans 11 amino acids. The CDR3 here is CASKTGYGYTF. In DNA form, the CDR3 reads TGTGCCAGCAAGACAGGCTATGGCTACACCTTC.